These 9 T cell receptor beta chains were all obtained from the same sample, sequenced in a study of T cells in localized non-small cell lung cancer. Only in-frame clones appear in the TCRdb table, and some are missing; sequencing was by immunoSEQ multiplex PCR. The sample carries 100,000 to 150,000 clones, roughly 90% recorded once. The sequencing used peripheral blood, collected before any cancer treatment. The origin of the receptors is an older female donor with stage I lung adenocarcinoma.

The chain couples TRBV29-1 to TRBJ2-1; D is ambiguous. CDR1 is SQVTM, CDR2 ANQGSEA, per germline. Trimming removed 3 bases from V and 3 bases from J, with 3 bases in between. CDR3 length: 11 amino acids. The CDR3 DNA is TGCAGCGTTGAGGTCTACAATGAGCAGTTCTTC. It is translated as CSVEVYNEQFF.

The gene calls are TRBV19 and TRBJ2-1; 14 bases are shared with TRBD2. The CDR3 is made up of 15 amino acids. The germline gives CDR1 LNHDA, CDR2 SQIVND (reference sequence). After removal of 5 bases from V and 7 bases from J, the junction contained 4 bases not matched to a gene. CDR3 sequence: CASSGTSGSRNEQFF. CDR3 sequence (DNA): TGTGCCAGTAGTGGGACTAGCGGGAGTCGTAATGAGCAGTTCTTC.

The V call is TRBV7-9, the J call TRBJ2-7, with 7 bases that match TRBD2. The junction had 9 bases not matched to a gene; V was cut back by 7 bases and J by 3 bases. Germline lookup yields CDR1 SEHNR and CDR2 FQNEAQ (reference sequence). The CDR3 length is 14 residues. CDR3 in amino acids: CASTNRREDYEQYF. The CDR3 region has the DNA TGTGCCAGCACCAACAGACGGGAGGACTACGAGCAGTACTTC.

The chain is built from TRBV5-6 and TRBJ2-1; 13 bases map to TRBD2. With V trimmed by 2 bases and J by 4 bases, 3 bases remained unmatched. This CDR3 spans 16 amino acids. Germline V gene data show CDR1 as SGHDT and CDR2 as YYEEEE. CDR3 in DNA: TGTGCCAGCAGCTTCACTAGCGGGAGGGGGTACAATGAGCAGTTCTTC. The encoded protein is CASSFTSGRGYNEQFF. The whole variable domain, remainder taken from reference TRBV5-6 and TRBJ2-1, is DAGVTQSPTHLIKTRGQQVTLRCSPKSGHDTVSWYQQALGQGPQFIFQYYEEEERQRGNFPDRFSGHQFPNYSSELNVNALLLGDSALYLCASSFTSGRGYNEQFFGPGTRLTVL.

In its sample, this clone was seen once. The rearrangement links TRBV2 to TRBJ1-2; D is ambiguous. With 1 base removed from V and 3 bases from J, the gap between germline ends came to 6 bases. CDR3 length: 13 residues. Germline V gives CDR1 SNHLY, CDR2 FYNNEI. The CDR3 DNA is TGTGCCAGCAGTGAAGGCTCAGACTATGGCTACACCTTC. It specifies CASSEGSDYGYTF.

V is TRBV19 and J is TRBJ1-5, with a tentative D call TRBD1 (6 bases). Germline V gene lookup returns CDR1 LNHDA and CDR2 SQIVND (reference sequence). The CDR3 totals 13 residues. Trimming left V 11 bases short and J 5 bases short, with 16 bases between. Here the CDR3 reads CAGSKGVDQPQHF. For the CDR3, the DNA is TGTGCCGGATCAAAGGGGGTAGATCAGCCCCAGCATTTT.

The gene calls are TRBV9 and TRBJ2-3; 9 positions agree with TRBD1. The CDR3 loop spans 15 amino acids. The germline V gene has CDR1 SGDLS and CDR2 YYNGEE. V shed 0 bases, J shed 4 bases, and the junction held 3 bases outside the gene matches. CDR3 in DNA: TGTGCCAGCAGCGTAGTAGGGACAGGGCCAGATACGCAGTATTTT. It encodes CASSVVGTGPDTQYF. Complete variable domain (other parts from reference TRBV9 and TRBJ2-3): DSGVTQTPKHLITATGQRVTLRCSPRSGDLSVYWYQQSLDQGLQFLIQYYNGEERAKGNILERFSAQQFPDLHSELNLSSLELGDSALYFCASSVVGTGPDTQYFGPGTRLTVL.

This clone was recorded a few times. The chain has TRBV27 and TRBJ1-1; D not resolved. V lost 4 bases to trimming and J lost 4 bases, with 13 bases between them. The CDR3 runs 14 residues. Germline assignment: CDR1 MNHEY and CDR2 SMNVEV (reference sequence). CDR3 bases: TGTGCCAGCAGTTCCAACCTTGGTTTCACTGAAGCTTTCTTT. This sequence encodes CASSSNLGFTEAFF.

The rearrangement uses TRBV11-2 and TRBJ2-2, with D uncertain. The CDR3 is made up of 14 amino acids. Trimming left V 4 bases short and J 3 bases short, with 9 bases between. CDR1 SGHAT and CDR2 FQNNGV come from the germline V gene. The CDR3 loop is CASSSYADTGELFF. CDR3 DNA sequence: TGTGCCAGCAGCTCTTATGCCGACACCGGGGAGCTGTTTTTT.